The present T cell receptor beta chain was sequenced within a study of cytomegalovirus exposure and HLA in healthy donors. Across the whole study: Unique TCR beta sequences numbering some 120 million came from about 179 million T cells in an earlier analysis.

The CDR3 loop spans 15 amino acids. The ends lost 0 bases at V and 4 bases at J; junction bases unmatched: 4. Germline assignment: CDR1 SGDLS and CDR2 YYNGEE. PCR was performed using 60 Vbeta and 13 Jbeta primers. Libraries were prepared by immunoSEQ multiplex PCR; TCRdb keeps only in-frame clonotypes and omits some of them. The table has about 300,000 clones, about nine tenths seen once. The sequenced material came from PBMCs. The rearrangement uses TRBV9 and TRBJ2-1; 7 nucleotides align to TRBD2. The TCR was taken from a man aged 35-49 years in good health and CMV-seropositive. CDR3 nucleotides: TGTGCCAGCAGCGTAGGGCCTAGCGGATACAATGAGCAGTTCTTC. Translation: CASSVGPSGYNEQFF.